The sequence of this TCR beta chain was determined in a study of CD8 T cells in ankylosing spondylitis (dated by TCRdb to about 2017). At the level of the whole study: T cell receptor beta repertoires were profiled in healthy donors and ankylosing spondylitis patients so that disease-linked TCR variants could be found. The whole study cohort included 108 healthy donors and under 30 ankylosing spondylitis patients. Samples of peripheral blood were taken, and for ankylosing spondylitis patients, synovial fluid was collected as well. Overall results and qualifications from the work: Some of the motif variants had been reported before in the synovial fluid and blood of reactive arthritis patients, a finding that suggests common disease-initiation mechanisms. A TCR beta motif made up of eight or nine highly homologous amino acid variants appeared to be characteristic of blood from ankylosing spondylitis patients. Significant enrichment of the disease-linked clones was reported in matched synovial fluid samples from ankylosing spondylitis patients. The disease-linked clones had a CD8+ phenotype and were found at relatively low frequencies in peripheral blood.

This clonotype was recorded many times. Its antigen is unknown. Qualities for individual bases were not recorded, and no much larger clone is one base off. From the cysteine up to the phenylalanine, the CDR3 has a length of 12 residues. Only the CDR3 part of the read is kept: 36 bases, read in frame from the first base. The junction carries 9 bases between V and J, which are trimmed by 4 bases and 3 bases respectively. CDR1 and CDR2 (SQVTM, ANQGSEA) derive from the germline V gene. Sequencing took place on an Illumina HiSeq 2500. TCR beta libraries were prepared by quantitative 5'-RACE with molecular barcodes. On the study's bioinformatics: A new computational method based on a probabilistic model of VDJ rearrangement was used to identify disease-linked TCR variants. The public reads were run again by TCRdb, first through fastp at Q25 and then through MiXCR, and only productive beta chains were kept. CDR3 protein sequences are deduplicated, and each keeps its most common genes and DNA. TCRdb's processing, not the authors', yielded these V and J calls. The sample data list 350,000 or so distinct CDR3 sequences, and roughly 14% of these were observed just once. Approximately 1.1% of the sample is held by the ten biggest clonotypes.

The sample taken for sequencing was blood, either unsorted or a sorted T cell fraction (not recorded which). Recombination connected TRBV29-1 to TRBJ1-1; possibly the D gene is TRBD1, per 5 matching bases. The TCR comes from a male donor with ankylosing spondylitis or in good health (not recorded which). Read as DNA, the sequence is TGCAGCGTTGTTGGGGGGGACACTGAAGCTTTCTTT. Its translation is CSVVGGDTEAFF.